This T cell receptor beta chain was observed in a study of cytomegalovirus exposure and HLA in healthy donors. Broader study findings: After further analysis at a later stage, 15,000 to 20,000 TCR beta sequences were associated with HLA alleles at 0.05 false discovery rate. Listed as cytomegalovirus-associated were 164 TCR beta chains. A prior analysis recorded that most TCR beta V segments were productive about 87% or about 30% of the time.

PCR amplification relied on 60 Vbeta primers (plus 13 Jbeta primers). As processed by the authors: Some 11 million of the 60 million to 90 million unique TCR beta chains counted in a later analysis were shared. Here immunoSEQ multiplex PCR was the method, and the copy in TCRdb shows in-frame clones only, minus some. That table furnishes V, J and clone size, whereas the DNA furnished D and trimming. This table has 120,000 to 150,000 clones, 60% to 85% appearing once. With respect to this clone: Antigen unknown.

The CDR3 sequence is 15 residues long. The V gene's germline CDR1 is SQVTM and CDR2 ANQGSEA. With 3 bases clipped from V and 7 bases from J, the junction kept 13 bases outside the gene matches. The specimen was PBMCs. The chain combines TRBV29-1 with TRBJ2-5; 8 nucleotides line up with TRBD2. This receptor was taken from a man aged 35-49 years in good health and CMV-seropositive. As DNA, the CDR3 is TGCAGCGTTGAGCCCCCGGGACTAGAGGCGGGGACCCAGTACTTC. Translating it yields CSVEPPGLEAGTQYF.